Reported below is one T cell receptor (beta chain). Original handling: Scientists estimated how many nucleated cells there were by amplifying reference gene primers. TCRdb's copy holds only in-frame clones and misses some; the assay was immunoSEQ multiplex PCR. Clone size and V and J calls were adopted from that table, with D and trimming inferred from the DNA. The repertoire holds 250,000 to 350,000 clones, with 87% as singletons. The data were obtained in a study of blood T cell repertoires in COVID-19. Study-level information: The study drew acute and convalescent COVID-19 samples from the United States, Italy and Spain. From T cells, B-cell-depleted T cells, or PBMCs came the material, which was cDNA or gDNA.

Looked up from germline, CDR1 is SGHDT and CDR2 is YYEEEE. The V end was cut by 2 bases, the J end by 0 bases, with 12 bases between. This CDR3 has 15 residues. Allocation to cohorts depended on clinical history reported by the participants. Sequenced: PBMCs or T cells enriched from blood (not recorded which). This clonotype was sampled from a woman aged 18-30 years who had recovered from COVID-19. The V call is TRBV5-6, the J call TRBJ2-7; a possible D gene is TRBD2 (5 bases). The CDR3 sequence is CASSFERTFSYEQYF. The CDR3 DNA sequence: TGTGCCAGCAGCTTTGAAAGGACTTTCTCCTACGAGCAGTACTTC.